This passage covers 21 T cell receptor beta chains from one sample sequenced in a study of blood T cell repertoires in COVID-19 (TCRdb year 2020). The method behind the library was the immunoSEQ multiplex PCR assay. Entries here come from immuneACCESS through TCRdb and include only in-frame sequences with V and J called. Some clones fail to appear in such tables; in the studies checked, an unresolved V gene covers under half of the shortfall, and the cause of the remainder is unknown. Within this sample are over 200,000 clones, with 70% to 90% of them counted one time only. The top ten clonotypes cover 5.9% of the sample. The sample consisted of peripheral blood. The source is a man older than 75 with acute or convalescent COVID-19.

A few counts support this clone. V and J are TRBV21-1 and TRBJ2-1; whether TRBD2, the table's D call, matches the DNA was not checked. TRBV21-1 is an annotated pseudogene. The length of the CDR3 is 15 residues. This chain's CDR3 is CASSKCPGGPNEQFF. The CDR3 DNA reads TGTGCCAGCAGCAAATGCCCGGGAGGGCCTAATGAGCAGTTCTTC.

The gene calls are TRBV4-3 and TRBJ2-5; 11 nucleotides agree with TRBD2. The trim removed 1 base at V and 2 bases at J, leaving 12 bases unmatched. This CDR3 has 19 amino acids. CDR1 and CDR2 (germline): LGHNA, YSLEER. CDR3 residues: CASSQGFLAGGHEQETQYF. The CDR3 nucleotides are TGCGCCAGCAGCCAAGGTTTCCTAGCGGGAGGCCACGAACAAGAGACCCAGTACTTC.

The genes are TRBV6-5 and TRBJ2-7; 9 bases align to TRBD1. Germline assignment: CDR1 MNHEY and CDR2 SVGAGI. The junction had 7 bases not matched to a gene; V was cut back by 2 bases and J by 2 bases. The CDR3 is 16 amino acids. The CDR3 nucleotides read TGTGCCAGCAGTTACGCCACAGGGGGCCCACCCTACGAGCAGTACTTC. It specifies CASSYATGGPPYEQYF.

The gene calls are TRBV7-2 and TRBJ1-6, with 8 positions matching TRBD1. This CDR3 is built from 15 residues. V trimming: 3 bases; J trimming: 9 bases; junction bases outside the gene matches: 7. CDR1 SGHTA and CDR2 FQGNSA come from the germline V gene. The CDR3 protein is CASSFSGGQGSPLHF. For the CDR3, the DNA is TGTGCCAGCAGCTTTTCAGGGGGCCAGGGTTCACCCCTCCACTTT.

This chain uses TRBV10-2 with TRBJ2-2; D gene uncertain. The germline V and J ends were trimmed by 1 base and 8 bases, with 5 bases remaining between them. This CDR3 is built from 12 residues. CDR1 is WSHSY and CDR2 is SAAADI in the germline V gene. The CDR3 protein is CASSEFGGELFF. The CDR3 bases are TGCGCCAGCAGTGAGTTCGGGGGGGAGCTGTTTTTT.

The chain uses TRBV27 and TRBJ2-1, with 7 bases matching TRBD1. This CDR3 spans 13 amino acids. J gave up 7 bases and V 3 bases, and 3 bases lay outside the gene matches. The germline CDR1 and CDR2 sequences are MNHEY and SMNVEV (reference sequence). This chain's CDR3 is CASSLTGWNEQFF. CDR3 coding DNA: TGTGCCAGCAGTTTGACAGGGTGGAATGAGCAGTTCTTC.

The chain couples TRBV18 to TRBJ2-4; possibly TRBD2 for D (6 bases). V dropped 0 bases and J dropped 0 bases, with 12 bases sitting between them. The germline V gene has CDR1 KGHSH and CDR2 LQKENI. This CDR3 region has 17 residues. In nucleotides, the CDR3 is TGTGCCAGCTCACCACCGGGACTGACCTTAGCCAAAAACATTCAGTACTTC. As protein: CASSPPGLTLAKNIQYF.

V gene TRBV3-1 (or the pseudogene TRBV3-2) combines with J gene TRBJ1-1; unclear D gene. Germline CDR1 reads LGHDT; CDR2 reads YNNKEL (reference sequence). The CDR3 consists of 13 residues. Trimming cost V 1 base and J 8 bases, with 11 bases left between them. CDR3 nucleotides: TGTGCCAGCAGCCAAGTCCCGGGGAGAGAAGCTTTCTTT. Residues: CASSQVPGREAFF.

The chain uses TRBV13 and TRBJ2-3; tentative D call: TRBD2 (5 bases). CDR1 and CDR2 from the germline V gene are PRHDT and FYEKMQ (reference sequence). Deletions cut 3 bases from V and 2 bases from J, with 9 bases between. The CDR3 contains 14 residues. CDR3 loop: CASSLSSHTDTQYF. The CDR3 nucleotides read TGTGCCAGCAGCTTGTCTAGCCACACAGATACGCAGTATTTT.

The chain couples TRBV6-2 or TRBV6-3 to TRBJ2-4; the match to TRBD1 covers 11 bases. This CDR3 has 16 residues. V trimming: 5 bases; J trimming: 0 bases; junction bases outside the gene matches: 3. The germline V gene has CDR1 MNHEY and CDR2 SVGEGT. As DNA, the CDR3 is TGTGCCAGCAGTCCCGGGACAGGGGGAGCCAAAAACATTCAGTACTTC. Amino acids: CASSPGTGGAKNIQYF.

The V and J genes are TRBV4-1 and TRBJ1-3; 9 bases map to TRBD1. This CDR3 has 16 amino acids. Per the germline V gene, CDR1 is MGHRA and CDR2 is YSYEKL. The junction had 9 bases not matched to a gene; V was cut back by 4 bases and J by 5 bases. CDR3 coding DNA: TGCGCCAGCAGCCCGGACAGGGGTCCCCGACGAAACACCATATATTTT. Its protein is CASSPDRGPRRNTIYF.

The V call is TRBV11-3, the J call TRBJ2-1; TRBD1 aligns across 9 bases. Germline CDR1 is SGHNT and CDR2 is YENEEA. This CDR3 contains 18 residues. J was trimmed by 3 bases and V by 0 bases; bases with no gene match: 9. The CDR3 sequence: CASSLEHNRGQDYNEQFF. The CDR3 DNA follows: TGTGCCAGCAGCTTAGAACACAACAGGGGGCAAGACTACAATGAGCAGTTCTTC.

This chain connects TRBV3-1 (or the pseudogene TRBV3-2) to TRBJ2-3, with a possible D match to TRBD2 (5 bases). The CDR3 length is 17 residues. Germline assignment: CDR1 LGHDT and CDR2 YNNKEL (reference sequence). Trimming left V 0 bases short and J 4 bases short, with 17 bases between. The CDR3 nucleotides are TGTGCCAGCAGCCAAGATCGGCTAGCAGGTAGAGCAGATACGCAGTATTTT. It is translated as CASSQDRLAGRADTQYF.

The V call is TRBV7-2, the J call TRBJ1-3; weak D call: TRBD1 (5 bases). Trimming took 1 base from V and 4 from J, leaving 8 bases between them. This CDR3 contains 14 residues. Germline loops: CDR1 SGHTA, CDR2 FQGNSA. This CDR3 is CASSLGQIGNTIYF. The CDR3 region has the DNA TGTGCCAGCAGCTTAGGACAGATCGGAAACACCATATATTTT.

This clone was seen once. The chain employs TRBV7-3 and TRBJ2-7; D not certain. This CDR3 has 14 amino acids. Germline CDR1 reads SGHTA; CDR2 reads FQGTGA. The V gene lost 5 bases and the J gene lost 0 bases, with 11 bases spanning the gap. The CDR3 loop reads CASSPHPSSYEQYF. The CDR3 coding sequence is TGTGCCAGCAGCCCCCACCCTAGCTCCTACGAGCAGTACTTC.

V is TRBV6-5 and J is TRBJ2-7, with TRBD2 identical over 9 bases. The CDR3 consists of 13 residues. Germline values: CDR1 MNHEY, CDR2 SVGAGI. Losses at the gene ends were 5 bases for V and 9 bases for J; bases not matched to a gene: 8. The CDR3 region has the DNA TGTGCCAGCAGTAGTAGCGGGAGCTTATCGCAGTACTTC. This sequence encodes CASSSSGSLSQYF.

The CDR3 region is CASSLSGLGGGTEAFF. CDR3 sequence (DNA): TGTGCCAGCAGTTTATCGGGTCTTGGGGGCGGCACTGAAGCTTTCTTT. The V gene is TRBV28, the J gene TRBJ1-1; the D gene is possibly TRBD1 (6 bases). Germline V gene data show CDR1 as MDHEN and CDR2 as SYDVKM. The CDR3 consists of 16 residues. V shed 1 base and J shed 4 bases, with 16 bases lying between them.

This sequence joins TRBV10-3 and TRBJ2-1; 12 bases map to TRBD2. Trimming at V came to 4 bases and at J to 6 bases, leaving 7 bases not matched to a gene. CDR3 length: 16 amino acids. The germline gives CDR1 ENHRY, CDR2 SYGVKD. The CDR3 DNA follows: TGTGCCATCAGTGCCCACGGGACTAGCGGGTCCAATGAGCAGTTCTTC. It encodes CAISAHGTSGSNEQFF.

This chain's CDR3 is CASSLQGAISGYTF. The CDR3 coding sequence is TGTGCCAGCAGCCTACAGGGGGCAATCTCTGGCTACACCTTC. The chain links TRBV7-8 to TRBJ1-2; 9 bases fit TRBD1. CDR1 is SGHVS, CDR2 FQNEAQ, per germline. V trimming: 5 bases; J trimming: 7 bases; junction bases outside the gene matches: 8. The CDR3 is 14 residues long.

The V and J genes are TRBV2 and TRBJ2-1; 7 nucleotides agree with TRBD1. Germline V gene sequence: CDR1 SNHLY, CDR2 FYNNEI. This CDR3 contains 15 residues. V shed 6 bases and J 4 bases; nucleotides not matched to a gene: 9. The CDR3 loop is CASREQGTPYNEQFF. In nucleotides, the CDR3 is TGTGCCAGCAGGGAACAGGGGACCCCGTACAATGAGCAGTTCTTC.

This clone appeared a few times. The chain carries TRBV3-1 (or the pseudogene TRBV3-2) and TRBJ2-1, with D perhaps TRBD2 (6 bases). This CDR3 spans 15 amino acids. Germline V lookup: CDR1 LGHDT, CDR2 YNNKEL (reference sequence). V was pared by 2 bases and J by 7 bases, with 15 bases between. CDR3 nucleotides: TGTGCCAGCAGCCAATCGACCTGGGGGAGGAATGAGCAGTTCTTC. This gives the protein CASSQSTWGRNEQFF.